The 15 T cell receptor beta chains below all came from one sample that was sequenced in a study of cytomegalovirus exposure and HLA in healthy donors. Researchers ran the PCR with 60 Vbeta and 13 Jbeta primers. Clones were sequenced by immunoSEQ multiplex PCR, and TCRdb holds only the in-frame ones, with some missing. Here the sample spans about 150,000 clones, roughly 9.7% being singletons. The sequenced sample consisted of PBMCs. The receptors derive from a man aged 45 to 65 in good health and CMV-seronegative.

The J gene is TRBJ2-2, the V gene TRBV19, with 8 bases that match TRBD1. The V gene end was trimmed by 1 base and the J gene end by 7 bases; junction bases not matched to a gene: 5. This CDR3 comprises 15 residues. Per the germline V gene, CDR1 is LNHDA and CDR2 is SQIVND (reference sequence). The CDR3 reads CASSIVPGGRGELFF. The DNA of the CDR3 is TGTGCCAGTAGTATAGTCCCAGGGGGCCGCGGGGAGCTGTTTTTT.

In regard to this clone: Distinct nucleotide sequences in the sample also encode this CDR3. The chain uses TRBV7-3 and TRBJ1-1, with TRBD1 as a possible D gene (5 bases). The CDR3 extends over 13 amino acids. CDR1 is SGHTA, CDR2 FQGTGA, per germline. V was cut by 0 bases and J by 4 bases, with 6 bases left in between. Written as DNA, the CDR3 is TGTGCCAGCAGCTTAACGGGGGGCACTGAAGCTTTCTTT. It codes for CASSLTGGTEAFF.

J is TRBJ2-5 and V is TRBV19; 8 nucleotides agree with TRBD2. There are 13 residues in the CDR3. Germline CDR1 and CDR2: LNHDA and SQIVND (reference sequence). With 5 bases clipped from V and 3 bases from J, the junction kept 2 bases outside the gene matches. The CDR3 region is CASSGTSKETQYF. The CDR3, as DNA: TGTGCCAGTAGTGGGACTAGTAAAGAGACCCAGTACTTC.

This clone came up a few times. The chain recombines TRBV2 with TRBJ2-7; D may be TRBD2 (5 bases). The CDR3 consists of 14 residues. Deletions cut 6 bases from V and 5 bases from J, with 17 bases between. CDR1 and CDR2 from the germline V gene are SNHLY and FYNNEI. The CDR3 sequence is CASRPSLEGDEQYF. The CDR3 bases are TGTGCCAGCAGGCCCAGCCTCGAGGGAGACGAGCAGTACTTC.

The gene calls are TRBV6-6 and TRBJ1-3; D is unresolved. Per the germline V gene, CDR1 is MNHNY and CDR2 is SVGAGI (reference sequence). The CDR3 runs 13 residues. V lost 5 bases and J 0 bases, leaving 5 bases between the germline ends. The CDR3: CASSPHSGNTIYF. The CDR3 nucleotides are TGTGCCAGCAGTCCCCACTCTGGAAACACCATATATTTT.

This clone came up a few times. The chain has TRBV30 and TRBJ2-7, with D tentatively TRBD1 (5 bases). Germline CDR1 and CDR2: GTSNPN and SVGIG (reference sequence). The V gene lost 2 bases and the J gene lost 7 bases, with 15 bases spanning the gap. This CDR3 contains 13 residues. CDR3 nucleotides: TGTGCCTGGAGTATGACAGAGGACCGGGAGCAGTACTTC. Protein product: CAWSMTEDREQYF.

V and J are TRBV19 and TRBJ1-3, with D unresolved. The V gene lost 3 bases and the J gene lost 0 bases, with 12 bases spanning the gap. Germline CDR1 reads LNHDA; CDR2 reads SQIVND (reference sequence). CDR3 length: 16 amino acids. The CDR3 protein is CASSIGSRSSGNTIYF. CDR3 coding DNA: TGTGCCAGTAGTATTGGGTCCCGGAGCTCTGGAAACACCATATATTTT.

This clone occurred a few times. The genes are TRBV5-1 and TRBJ1-3; D is possibly TRBD1 (5 bases). The V gene lost 0 bases and the J gene lost 1 base, with 14 bases spanning the gap. The CDR3 consists of 17 residues. CDR1 SGHRS and CDR2 YFSETQ come from the germline V gene. The CDR3 coding sequence is TGCGCCAGCAGCTTGGGTCCAGGACAACGTTCTGGAAACACCATATATTTT. It yields the protein CASSLGPGQRSGNTIYF.

This clone was detected a few times. This chain uses TRBV5-6 with TRBJ2-3; 8 nucleotides align to TRBD1. This CDR3 contains 15 residues. From germline, CDR1 is SGHDT and CDR2 YYEEEE. After removal of 4 bases from V and 0 bases from J, the junction contained 4 bases not matched to a gene. DNA of the CDR3: TGTGCCAGCAGCCGGGACAGGTATAGCACAGATACGCAGTATTTT. Residues: CASSRDRYSTDTQYF.

This clone was observed a few times. This sequence joins TRBV10-2 and TRBJ1-1; no firm D call. The germline CDR1 and CDR2 sequences are WSHSY and SAAADI. The CDR3 runs 12 residues. Trimming shortened V by 4 bases and J by 5 bases, and 8 bases separated the two germline ends. The chain's CDR3 is CASSAVRTEAFF. The CDR3, as DNA: TGCGCCAGCAGTGCCGTTCGGACTGAAGCTTTCTTT.

This chain connects TRBV5-8 to TRBJ1-1; possible D gene TRBD1, 6 bases. CDR1 is SGHTS and CDR2 is YDEGEE in the germline V gene. V lost 4 bases to trimming and J lost 0 bases, with 10 bases between them. The CDR3 runs to 14 residues. CDR3 loop: CASSKGHLNTEAFF. CDR3 in DNA: TGTGCCAGCAGCAAGGGACACCTGAACACTGAAGCTTTCTTT. Full variable domain (outside the CDR3, taken from reference TRBV5-8 and TRBJ1-1): EAGVTQSPTHLIKTRGQQATLRCSPISGHTSVYWYQQALGLGLQFLLWYDEGEERNRGNFPPRFSGRQFPNYSSELNVNALELEDSALYLCASSKGHLNTEAFFGQGTRLTVV.

This clone was counted a few times. The rearrangement joins TRBV19 to TRBJ1-2, with 8 bases aligning to TRBD1. Germline lookup yields CDR1 LNHDA and CDR2 SQIVND (reference sequence). V gave up 8 bases and J gave up 3 bases; unmatched junction bases: 5. The CDR3 covers 13 residues. As DNA, the CDR3 is TGTGCCAGTTCGAAGACAGGGGACTATGGCTACACCTTC. Protein product: CASSKTGDYGYTF. Full variable domain (outside the CDR3, taken from reference TRBV19 and TRBJ1-2): DGGITQSPKYLFRKEGQNVTLSCEQNLNHDAMYWYRQDPGQGLRLIYYSQIVNDFQKGDIAEGYSVSREKKESFPLTVTSAQKNPTAFYLCASSKTGDYGYTFGSGTRLTVV.

This clone has only a few counts. This rearrangement joins TRBV5-1 to TRBJ1-4, with 8 bases aligning to TRBD1. Germline lookup yields CDR1 SGHRS and CDR2 YFSETQ. The CDR3 sequence is 14 residues long. J was trimmed by 7 bases and V by 4 bases; bases with no gene match: 6. CDR3 amino acids: CASSQPGQGEKLFF. In DNA, the CDR3 is TGCGCCAGCAGCCAACCAGGACAGGGTGAAAAACTGTTTTTT.

This clone was observed a few times. The V and J genes are TRBV28 and TRBJ2-4, with D perhaps TRBD1 (7 bases). Germline V gene data show CDR1 as MDHEN and CDR2 as SYDVKM. The CDR3 has 19 amino acids. The ends were cut back, 4 bases at V and 3 bases at J, with 25 bases in the middle. CDR3 DNA sequence: TGTGCCAGCAGTTCCGACGTCGGGGGCCCAGGGGGTGGCAAAAACATTCAGTACTTC. Protein product: CASSSDVGGPGGGKNIQYF.

V usage is TRBV11-2 and J usage is TRBJ2-4; a possible D gene is TRBD2 (5 bases). The V end lost 5 bases, the J end lost 4 bases, and 18 bases lay between the germline ends. This CDR3 contains 16 residues. The germline V gene has CDR1 SGHAT and CDR2 FQNNGV. This chain's CDR3 is CASSAGDPVFKNIQYF. The CDR3, as DNA: TGTGCCAGCAGCGCCGGGGATCCGGTCTTTAAAAACATTCAGTACTTC. Combining the CDR3 with reference TRBV11-2 and TRBJ2-4 gives the whole variable domain EAGVAQSPRYKIIEKRQSVAFWCNPISGHATLYWYQQILGQGPKLLIQFQNNGVVDDSQLPKDRFSAERLKGVDSTLKIQPAKLEDSAVYLCASSAGDPVFKNIQYFGAGTRLSVL.